These 11 T cell receptor beta chains were all obtained from the same sample, sequenced in a study of response to subunit inactivated influenza vaccine. MiXCR was run by TCRdb on the RT-PCR reads, yielding one entry per CDR3 protein. The table lists around 200,000 distinct CDR3 sequences, approximately 12% of them singletons. The same data also contributed to another study, on T cells expressing NK-cell markers. That paper adds: 5'RACE template switching built TCR beta cDNA with unique molecular identifiers.

This material consisted of CD8+ T cells sorted from PBMCs, taken less than 13 days after vaccination. These receptors were obtained from a man aged 50-59 years who received an inactivated influenza vaccine.

This clonotype was seen only a few times. The chain links TRBV6-2 or TRBV6-3 to TRBJ2-1, with a weak D call TRBD2 (6 bases). The CDR3 runs 14 residues. Germline V gene data show CDR1 as MNHEY and CDR2 as SVGEGT. With 5 bases removed from V and 9 bases from J, the gap between germline ends came to 17 bases. CDR3 sequence (DNA): TGTGCCAGCAGTACCCCGACTAGTATAAGTGAGCAGTTCTTC. Protein product: CASSTPTSISEQFF.

The genes are TRBV20-1 and TRBJ1-2; D is perhaps TRBD1 (6 bases). V shed 5 bases and J shed 5 bases, with 12 bases lying between them. CDR1 is DFQATT and CDR2 is SNEGSKA in the germline V gene (reference sequence). The CDR3 covers 12 residues. CDR3 in amino acids: CSADPGDYGYTF. In DNA form, the CDR3 reads TGCAGTGCTGATCCAGGGGATTATGGCTACACCTTC.

This clonotype has only a few counts. The chain links TRBV25-1 to TRBJ1-1, with a weak D call TRBD1 (5 bases). Between the trimmed V and J ends, which lost 6 bases and 5 bases, there was a span of 13 bases. The germline gives CDR1 MGHDK, CDR2 SYGVNS. CDR3 length equals 13 residues. CDR3: CASRSTGTTEAFF. Written as DNA, the CDR3 is TGTGCCAGCAGATCCACCGGGACGACTGAAGCTTTCTTT.

This clonotype showed up many times. The chain combines TRBV28 with TRBJ2-3, with D maybe TRBD1 (5 bases). CDR1 MDHEN and CDR2 SYDVKM come from the germline V gene. Between the trimmed V and J ends, which lost 5 bases and 2 bases, there was a span of 11 bases. There are 14 residues in the CDR3. This CDR3 is CASSVDRYTDTQYF. CDR3 nucleotides: TGTGCCAGCAGTGTTGACAGATACACAGATACGCAGTATTTT.

The rearrangement uses TRBV28 and TRBJ2-1; unclear D gene. The V and J ends lost 1 base and 4 bases respectively, with 8 bases between them. The CDR3 runs 14 residues. Germline V gives CDR1 MDHEN, CDR2 SYDVKM. The chain's CDR3 is CASSLSRSYNEQFF. The CDR3 region has the DNA TGTGCCAGCAGTTTATCCCGAAGTTACAATGAGCAGTTCTTC.

This CDR3 reads CASSSVAGKIDEQYF. The CDR3 nucleotides are TGTGCCAGCAGCTCAGTAGCGGGAAAAATCGACGAGCAGTACTTC. The chain couples TRBV7-3 to TRBJ2-7, with 8 nucleotides matching TRBD2. Germline V gene lookup returns CDR1 SGHTA and CDR2 FQGTGA. There are 15 residues in the CDR3. V dropped 4 bases and J dropped 5; count of bases not matched to a gene: 10.

In its sample, this clonotype was seen a few times. The chain is built from TRBV20-1 and TRBJ1-1, with D perhaps matching TRBD1 (5 bases). V was cut by 2 bases and J by 1 base, with 8 bases left in between. This CDR3 has 13 amino acids. Looked up from germline, CDR1 is DFQATT and CDR2 is SNEGSKA (reference sequence). The CDR3 loop is CSARNGGNTEAFF. The CDR3 DNA reads TGCAGTGCTAGAAATGGGGGGAACACTGAAGCTTTCTTT.

This clonotype was seen more than once but under ten times. The genes are TRBV6-1 and TRBJ2-1; TRBD2 matches at 12 bases. In germline, CDR1 is MNHNS, CDR2 SASEGT. The trim removed 7 bases at V and 8 bases at J, leaving 6 bases unmatched. The length of the CDR3 is 14 residues. The CDR3 region is CASTSSGRGHEQFF. The CDR3, as DNA: TGTGCCAGCACCTCTAGCGGGAGGGGTCATGAGCAGTTCTTC.

This CDR3 is CASARLAGFEQFF. DNA for the CDR3: TGTGCCAGCGCGAGACTAGCCGGGTTTGAGCAGTTCTTC. The chain uses TRBV28 and TRBJ2-1, with 7 bases lining up with TRBD2. CDR1 and CDR2 (germline): MDHEN, SYDVKM. The CDR3 is made up of 13 amino acids. With V trimmed by 8 bases and J by 9 bases, 10 bases remained unmatched.

This clonotype was observed at least ten times. This chain connects TRBV27 to TRBJ2-1; 7 nucleotides align to TRBD2. The germline V gene encodes CDR1 MNHEY and CDR2 SMNVEV (reference sequence). Trimming took 1 base from V and 5 from J; bases not matched to a gene: 8. The CDR3 loop spans 16 amino acids. The CDR3 sequence: CASSLLVGRSHNEQFF. The DNA for the CDR3 is TGTGCCAGCAGTTTATTGGTCGGGAGGTCCCACAATGAGCAGTTCTTC.

The sample holds many counts of this clonotype. The genes are TRBV18 and TRBJ2-5, with 10 bases fitting TRBD1. This CDR3 is built from 16 residues. CDR1 KGHSH and CDR2 LQKENI come from the germline V gene. The junction had 9 bases not matched to a gene; V was cut back by 5 bases and J by 3 bases. The CDR3 reads CASSDSSGTGEETQYF. The DNA of the CDR3 is TGTGCCAGCTCAGACTCCTCCGGGACAGGGGAAGAGACCCAGTACTTC.